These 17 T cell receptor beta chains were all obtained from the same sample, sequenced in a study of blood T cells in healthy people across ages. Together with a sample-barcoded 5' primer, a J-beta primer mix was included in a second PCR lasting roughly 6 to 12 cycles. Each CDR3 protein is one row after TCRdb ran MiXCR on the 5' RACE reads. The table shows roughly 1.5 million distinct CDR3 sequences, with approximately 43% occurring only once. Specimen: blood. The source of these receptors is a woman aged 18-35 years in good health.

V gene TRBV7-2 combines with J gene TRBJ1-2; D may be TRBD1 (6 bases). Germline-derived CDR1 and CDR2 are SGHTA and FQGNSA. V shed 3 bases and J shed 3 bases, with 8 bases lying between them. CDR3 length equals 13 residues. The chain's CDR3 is CASSFGQHYGYTF. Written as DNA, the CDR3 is TGTGCCAGCAGCTTCGGACAGCACTATGGCTACACCTTC.

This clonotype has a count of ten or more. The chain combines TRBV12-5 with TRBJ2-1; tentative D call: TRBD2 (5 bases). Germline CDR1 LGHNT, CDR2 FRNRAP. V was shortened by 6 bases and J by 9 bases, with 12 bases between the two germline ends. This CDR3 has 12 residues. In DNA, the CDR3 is TGTGCTAGTGGAAATTTCCGGGGTGAGCAGTTCTTC. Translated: CASGNFRGEQFF. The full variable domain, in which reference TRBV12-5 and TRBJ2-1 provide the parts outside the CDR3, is DARVTQTPRHKVTEMGQEVTMRCQPILGHNTVFWYRQTMMQGLELLAYFRNRAPLDDSGMPKDRFSAEMPDATLATLKIQPSEPRDSAVYFCASGNFRGEQFFGPGTRLTVL.

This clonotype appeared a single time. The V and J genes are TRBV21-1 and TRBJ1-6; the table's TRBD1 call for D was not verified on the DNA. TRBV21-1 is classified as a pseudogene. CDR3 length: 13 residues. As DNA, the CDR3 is TGTGCCAGCAGCGGGCGTTGGGATTCACCCCTCCACTTT. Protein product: CASSGRWDSPLHF.

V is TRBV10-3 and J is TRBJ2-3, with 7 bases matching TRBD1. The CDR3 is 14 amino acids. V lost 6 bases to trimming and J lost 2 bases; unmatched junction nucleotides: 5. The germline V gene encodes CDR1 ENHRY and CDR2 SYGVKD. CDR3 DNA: TGTGCCATCAGCGCCGGGACAGCCACAGATACGCAGTATTTT. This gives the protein CAISAGTATDTQYF.

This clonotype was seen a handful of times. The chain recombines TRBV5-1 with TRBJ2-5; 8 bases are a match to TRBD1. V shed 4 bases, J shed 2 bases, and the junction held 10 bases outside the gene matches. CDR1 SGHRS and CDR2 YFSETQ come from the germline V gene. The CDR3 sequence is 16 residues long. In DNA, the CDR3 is TGCGCCAGCAGCCCAGGACAGGGTGGGATTCAAGAGACCCAGTACTTC. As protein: CASSPGQGGIQETQYF.

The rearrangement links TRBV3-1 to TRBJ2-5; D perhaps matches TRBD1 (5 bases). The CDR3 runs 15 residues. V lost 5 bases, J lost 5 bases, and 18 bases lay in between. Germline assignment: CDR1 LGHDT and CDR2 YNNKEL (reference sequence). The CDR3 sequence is CASSSTPGNWETQYF. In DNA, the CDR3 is TGTGCCAGCAGCTCGACCCCAGGGAACTGGGAGACCCAGTACTTC.

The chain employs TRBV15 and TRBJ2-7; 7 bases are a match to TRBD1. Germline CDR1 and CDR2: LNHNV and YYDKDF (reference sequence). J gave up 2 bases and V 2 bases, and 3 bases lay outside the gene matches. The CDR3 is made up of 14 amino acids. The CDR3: CATSRRQGAYEQYF. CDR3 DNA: TGTGCCACCAGCAGACGACAGGGAGCCTACGAGCAGTACTTC.

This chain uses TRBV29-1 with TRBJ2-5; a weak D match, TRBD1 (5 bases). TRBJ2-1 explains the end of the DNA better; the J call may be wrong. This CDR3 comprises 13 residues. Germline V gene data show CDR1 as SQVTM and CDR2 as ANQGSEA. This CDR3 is CSVHSGYQETQFF. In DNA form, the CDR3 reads TGCAGCGTCCATTCAGGGTACCAAGAGACCCAGTTCTTC.

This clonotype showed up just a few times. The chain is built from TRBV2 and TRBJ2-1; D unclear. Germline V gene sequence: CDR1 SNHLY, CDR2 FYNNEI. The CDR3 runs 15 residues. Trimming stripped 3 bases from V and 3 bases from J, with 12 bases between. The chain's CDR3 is CASSDGIGRYNEQFF. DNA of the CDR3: TGTGCCAGCAGTGACGGAATCGGCCGCTACAATGAGCAGTTCTTC.

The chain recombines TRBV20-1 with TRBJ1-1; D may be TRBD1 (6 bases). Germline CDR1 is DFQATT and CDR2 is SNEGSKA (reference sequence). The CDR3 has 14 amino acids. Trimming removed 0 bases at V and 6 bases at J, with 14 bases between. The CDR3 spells CSARDPTGTPEAFF. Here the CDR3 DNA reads TGCAGTGCTAGAGATCCTACAGGGACCCCTGAAGCTTTCTTT.

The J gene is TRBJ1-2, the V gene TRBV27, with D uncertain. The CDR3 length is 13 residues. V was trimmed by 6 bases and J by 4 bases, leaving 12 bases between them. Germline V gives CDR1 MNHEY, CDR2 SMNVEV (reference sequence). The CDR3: CASRPTSFYGYTF. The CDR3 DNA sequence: TGTGCCAGCAGGCCCACATCTTTCTATGGCTACACCTTC.

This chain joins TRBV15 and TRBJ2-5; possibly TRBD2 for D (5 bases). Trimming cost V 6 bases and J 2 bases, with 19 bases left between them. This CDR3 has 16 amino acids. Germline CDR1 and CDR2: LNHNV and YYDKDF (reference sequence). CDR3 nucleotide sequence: TGTGCCACCAGAGAGGAGGTAGGAGCGGAACAAGAGACCCAGTACTTC. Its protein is CATREEVGAEQETQYF.

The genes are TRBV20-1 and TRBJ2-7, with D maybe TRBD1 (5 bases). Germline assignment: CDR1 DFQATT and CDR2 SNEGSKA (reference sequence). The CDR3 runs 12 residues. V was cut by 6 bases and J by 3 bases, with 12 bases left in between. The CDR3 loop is CSAHWGRYEQYF. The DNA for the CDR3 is TGCAGTGCCCACTGGGGCCGCTACGAGCAGTACTTC.

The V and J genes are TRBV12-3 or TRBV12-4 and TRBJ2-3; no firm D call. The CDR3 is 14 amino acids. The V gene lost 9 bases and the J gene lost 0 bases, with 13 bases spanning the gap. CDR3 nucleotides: TGTGCCAGTAGGCACGGCCTGAGCACAGATACGCAGTATTTT. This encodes CASRHGLSTDTQYF.

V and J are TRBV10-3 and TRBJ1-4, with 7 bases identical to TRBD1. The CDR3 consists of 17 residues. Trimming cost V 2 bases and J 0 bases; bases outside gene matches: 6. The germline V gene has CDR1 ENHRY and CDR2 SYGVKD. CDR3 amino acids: CAISETGQTSTNEKLFF. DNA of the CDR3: TGTGCCATCAGTGAGACGGGACAGACCTCAACTAATGAAAAACTGTTTTTT.

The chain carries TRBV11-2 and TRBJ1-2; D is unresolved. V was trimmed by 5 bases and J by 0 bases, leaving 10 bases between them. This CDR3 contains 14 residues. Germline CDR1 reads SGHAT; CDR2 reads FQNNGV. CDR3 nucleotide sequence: TGTGCCAGCAGCGTAGGGTACGCTAACTATGGCTACACCTTC. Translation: CASSVGYANYGYTF. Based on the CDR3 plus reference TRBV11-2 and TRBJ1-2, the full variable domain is EAGVAQSPRYKIIEKRQSVAFWCNPISGHATLYWYQQILGQGPKLLIQFQNNGVVDDSQLPKDRFSAERLKGVDSTLKIQPAKLEDSAVYLCASSVGYANYGYTFGSGTRLTVV.

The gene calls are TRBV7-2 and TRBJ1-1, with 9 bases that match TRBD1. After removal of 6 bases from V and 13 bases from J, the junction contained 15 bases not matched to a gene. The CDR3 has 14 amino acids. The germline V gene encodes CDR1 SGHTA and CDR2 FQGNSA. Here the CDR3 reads CASRQQGAPRVDFF. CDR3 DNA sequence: TGTGCCAGCAGACAACAGGGGGCGCCCCGTGTTGATTTCTTT.